This TCR beta chain derives from a study of vaccination and CD4 T cells after COVID-19. The CDR3 is made up of 18 amino acids. The V segment lost 5 bases and the J segment 0 bases; nucleotides outside the gene matches: 10. The germline CDR1 and CDR2 sequences are SGHDN and FVKESK. Indicated treatment: roughly nine-day PBMC culture with coronavirus spike peptide pools or control peptides (ViraFEST assay). This clonotype was recorded only once. Its specificity is unknown. Oncomine TCR Beta short-read sequencing was applied to DNA from cultured CD4+ T cells. TCRdb re-analysed the PCR reads in MiXCR, keeping a single row per CDR3 protein. The data hold fewer than 15,000 distinct CDR3 sequences, with approximately 40% observed a single time.

Sequencing was done on a sample of CD4+ T cells from blood, cultured in vitro. The TCR originated in a human donor who had recovered from COVID-19. This chain joins TRBV14 and TRBJ2-6; 7 nucleotides match TRBD2. The CDR3: CASSTQRGAISGANVLTF. The CDR3 region has the DNA TGTGCCAGCAGCACCCAGCGGGGAGCCATCTCTGGGGCCAACGTCCTGACTTTC. The whole variable domain, remainder taken from reference TRBV14 and TRBJ2-6, is EAGVTQFPSHSVIEKGQTVTLRCDPISGHDNLYWYRRVMGKEIKFLLHFVKESKQDESGMPNNRFLAERTGGTYSTLKVQPAELEDSGVYFCASSTQRGAISGANVLTFGAGSRLTVL.